This entry lists 23 T cell receptor beta chains sequenced from one sample in a study of blood T cells in healthy people across ages. Then a second PCR, running roughly 7 to 11 cycles, was carried out with a sample-barcoded 5' primer and a J-beta primer mix. TCRdb analysed the 5' RACE reads with MiXCR anew, one entry per CDR3 protein. The sample includes 920,000 or so distinct CDR3 sequences, around 45% of them seen just once. Sequenced sample: blood. These receptors were taken from an older woman in good health.

Only a few counts were recorded for this clonotype. The chain carries TRBV6-2 or TRBV6-3 and TRBJ2-7; D possibly corresponds to TRBD2 (6 bases). In germline, CDR1 is MNHEY, CDR2 SVGEGT. The CDR3 runs to 14 residues. V lost 2 bases and J lost 5, with 13 bases in between. The CDR3 spells CASSYQGGPNEQYF. DNA of the CDR3: TGTGCCAGCAGTTACCAGGGAGGCCCCAACGAGCAGTACTTC.

The chain uses TRBV5-1 and TRBJ2-7, with TRBD2 identical over 10 bases. J was trimmed by 7 bases and V by 5 bases; bases with no gene match: 9. The CDR3 has 14 amino acids. The germline V gene has CDR1 SGHRS and CDR2 YFSETQ. The CDR3 DNA reads as TGCGCCAGCAGAATAGCGGGAGGCCGGCCGGAGCAGTACTTC. This translates into CASRIAGGRPEQYF.

The sample holds a few counts of this clonotype. V usage is TRBV29-1 and J usage is TRBJ2-1, with TRBD2 matching 10 bases. Germline V gene sequence: CDR1 SQVTM, CDR2 ANQGSEA. The V segment lost 4 bases and the J segment 2 bases; nucleotides outside the gene matches: 8. The CDR3 extends over 16 amino acids. The CDR3 DNA reads as TGCAGCGTTGTGGCGCTAGCGGGGGTTGCCTACAATGAGCAGTTCTTC. As protein: CSVVALAGVAYNEQFF.

This clonotype was seen repeatedly, ten times or more. The chain uses TRBV10-3 and TRBJ2-6; unclear D gene. This CDR3 is 13 amino acids long. CDR1 and CDR2 from the germline V gene are ENHRY and SYGVKD. Trimming left V 6 bases short and J 1 base short, with 4 bases between. CDR3: CAISGSGANVLTF. CDR3 sequence (DNA): TGTGCCATCAGCGGGTCTGGGGCCAACGTCCTGACTTTC.

This clonotype occurred many times. The V and J genes are TRBV29-1 and TRBJ2-1; D gene unclear. The V gene lost 4 bases and the J gene lost 7 bases, with 5 bases spanning the gap. The CDR3 extends over 10 amino acids. CDR1 is SQVTM, CDR2 ANQGSEA, per germline. CDR3 sequence (DNA): TGCAGCGTTGGAGGAAATGAGCAGTTCTTC. Its translation is CSVGGNEQFF.

V usage is TRBV20-1 and J usage is TRBJ2-1; 10 positions match TRBD2. This CDR3 contains 16 residues. V gave up 4 bases and J gave up 7 bases; unmatched junction bases: 13. Per germline, CDR1 DFQATT and CDR2 SNEGSKA (reference sequence). DNA for the CDR3: TGCAGTGCTATAGGGCTAGCGGGAGTCAAGACAAATGAGCAGTTCTTC. Protein: CSAIGLAGVKTNEQFF.

Points on this clonotype: The junction departs from germline at one end; a sequencing error may be responsible. The rearrangement joins TRBV10-3 to TRBJ1-2; D ambiguous. CDR1 ENHRY and CDR2 SYGVKD come from the germline V gene. The length of the CDR3 is 11 residues. CDR3 coding DNA: TGTGCCATCAGTGATTTCTATGGCTGCACCTTC. This gives the protein CAISDFYGCTF.

This clonotype was recorded a few times. CDR3 sequence: CASSLRTGRSSYNEQFF. The CDR3 nucleotides read TGTGCCAGCAGCTTAAGGACAGGGCGTAGCTCCTACAATGAGCAGTTCTTC. The chain links TRBV7-3 to TRBJ2-1; 8 nucleotides match TRBD1. Germline lookup yields CDR1 SGHTA and CDR2 FQGTGA. The CDR3 runs to 17 residues. With 1 base clipped from V and 0 bases from J, the junction kept 5 bases outside the gene matches.

CDR3 nucleotides: TGTGCCACCAGCAGCGGACTAGCGGGAGGGAATGAGCAGTACTTC. Encoded protein: CATSSGLAGGNEQYF. The chain combines TRBV15 with TRBJ2-5, with TRBD2 matching 15 bases. V shed 3 bases and J 11 bases; nucleotides not matched to a gene: 7. Germline-derived CDR1 and CDR2 are LNHNV and YYDKDF (reference sequence). The CDR3 spans 15 residues.

This clonotype was found a few times. The chain recombines TRBV5-1 with TRBJ2-7; D remains unclear. V was shortened by 4 bases and J by 3 bases, with 17 bases between the two germline ends. The CDR3 consists of 15 residues. CDR1 and CDR2 from the germline V gene are SGHRS and YFSETQ. The CDR3 here is CASSIHGPPVYEQYF. The CDR3 nucleotides read TGCGCCAGCAGCATCCACGGGCCCCCGGTCTACGAGCAGTACTTC.

This clonotype was seen only a few times. The chain is built from TRBV7-8 and TRBJ2-7, with a weak D call TRBD2 (5 bases). CDR3 length equals 15 residues. Looked up from germline, CDR1 is SGHVS and CDR2 is FQNEAQ. Trimming shortened V by 5 bases and J by 5 bases, and 19 bases separated the two germline ends. This CDR3 reads CASSPGWPSTNEQYF. CDR3 in DNA: TGTGCCAGCAGCCCGGGGTGGCCTAGTACGAACGAGCAGTACTTC.

This chain uses TRBV29-1 with TRBJ1-1; no definite D call. Trimming stripped 6 bases from V and 4 bases from J, with 15 bases between. The length of the CDR3 is 13 residues. Germline V gives CDR1 SQVTM, CDR2 ANQGSEA. The CDR3, as DNA: TGCAGCGTCCTGTCCCTAGGTAGCACTGAAGCTTTCTTT. Its protein is CSVLSLGSTEAFF.

About this clonotype: A much larger clone sits a single nucleotide away, making a read error possible. The chain has TRBV4-1 and TRBJ2-6, with D unclear. This CDR3 is built from 17 residues. Germline V lookup: CDR1 MGHRA, CDR2 YSYEKL. Trimming removed 4 bases from V and 1 base from J, with 14 bases in between. The CDR3 sequence is CASSRITAGSGANVLTF. The CDR3 coding sequence is TGCGCCAGCAGCCGAATCACGGCCGGGTCTGGGGCCAACGTCCTGACTTTC.

The V gene is TRBV7-7, the J gene TRBJ2-1; D assignment may be TRBD1 or TRBD2 (5 bases each). Trimming pared 5 bases from V and 4 bases from J, leaving 18 bases between. Germline CDR1 SSHAT, CDR2 FNYEAQ (reference sequence). The CDR3 runs 16 residues. CDR3 loop: CASSPRQGGSYNEQFF. CDR3 coding DNA: TGTGCCAGCAGCCCACGTCAGGGCGGGTCGTACAATGAGCAGTTCTTC. The whole variable domain, remainder taken from reference TRBV7-7 and TRBJ2-1, is GAGVSQSPRYKVTKRGQDVTLRCDPISSHATLYWYQQALGQGPEFLTYFNYEAQPDKSGLPSDRFSAERPEGSISTLTIQRTEQRDSAMYRCASSPRQGGSYNEQFFGPGTRLTVL.

The sample holds a few counts of this clonotype. The V gene is TRBV13, the J gene TRBJ2-5; tentative D call: TRBD1 (7 bases). The CDR3 contains 16 residues. V was shortened by 9 bases and J by 3 bases, with 23 bases between the two germline ends. Germline-derived CDR1 and CDR2 are PRHDT and FYEKMQ (reference sequence). This CDR3 reads CASTTVAGQGEETQYF. The CDR3 DNA sequence: TGTGCCAGTACAACAGTGGCGGGGCAGGGGGAAGAGACCCAGTACTTC.

In this sample, this clonotype turned up a few times. The CDR3 sequence is CASSLVGREGPYEQYF. The CDR3 DNA reads as TGTGCCAGCAGCTTAGTCGGGCGGGAGGGCCCGTACGAGCAGTACTTC. The rearrangement links TRBV7-6 to TRBJ2-7, with 9 bases lining up with TRBD2. This CDR3 is built from 16 residues. V gave up 1 base and J gave up 4 bases; unmatched junction bases: 8. Per the germline V gene, CDR1 is SGHVS and CDR2 is FNYEAQ.

The V gene is TRBV11-1, the J gene TRBJ2-1, with TRBD1 matching 8 bases. V lost 0 bases and J lost 2; bases outside the gene matches: 3. Looked up from germline, CDR1 is SGHAT and CDR2 is FQDESV (reference sequence). The CDR3 sequence is 16 residues long. The CDR3 spells CASSLADRDPYNEQFF. CDR3 bases: TGTGCCAGCAGCTTAGCGGACAGGGACCCCTACAATGAGCAGTTCTTC.

The V call is TRBV27, the J call TRBJ2-5; 9 nucleotides match TRBD1. Germline V gene data show CDR1 as MNHEY and CDR2 as SMNVEV (reference sequence). The CDR3 contains 14 residues. V gave up 6 bases and J gave up 4 bases; unmatched junction bases: 6. CDR3 nucleotides: TGTGCCAGCAGCCCAAGGGGACAGGGAGAGACCCAGTACTTC. The encoded protein is CASSPRGQGETQYF.

This chain uses TRBV28 with TRBJ2-7; 9 bases are a match to TRBD1. V dropped 4 bases and J dropped 1; count of bases not matched to a gene: 8. The CDR3 has 16 amino acids. The germline V gene has CDR1 MDHEN and CDR2 SYDVKM. CDR3 sequence (DNA): TGTGCCAGCAGTTCAACGGGACAGGGTTTTTCCTACGAGCAGTACTTC. This translates into CASSSTGQGFSYEQYF.

The genes are TRBV27 and TRBJ2-3, with D possibly TRBD2 on 7 matching bases. Trimming cost V 1 base and J 5 bases, with 10 bases left between them. The CDR3 has 14 amino acids. The germline V gene has CDR1 MNHEY and CDR2 SMNVEV (reference sequence). CDR3 sequence (DNA): TGTGCCAGCAGTTTATGGGGGGGCGGAGATACGCAGTATTTT. This sequence encodes CASSLWGGGDTQYF.

The J gene is TRBJ1-1, the V gene TRBV12-3 or TRBV12-4; a possible D gene is TRBD1 (5 bases). Trimming removed 3 bases at V and 7 bases at J, with 15 bases between. The CDR3 has 14 residues. The CDR3, as DNA: TGTGCCAGCAGTTTCGGAGGGACGGTGGTTGAAGCTTTCTTT. Encoded protein: CASSFGGTVVEAFF.

V and J are TRBV12-3 or TRBV12-4 and TRBJ2-1, with D perhaps given as TRBD1 or TRBD2 (5 bases each). The end of the DNA fits TRBJ2-7 better, so the J call may be wrong. The CDR3 has 13 amino acids. As DNA, the CDR3 is TGTGCCAGCAGTCGGGGCGGTTACAATGAGCAGTACTTC. Its protein product is CASSRGGYNEQYF.

The J gene is TRBJ2-7, the V gene TRBV28, with D unresolved. Trimming stripped 6 bases from V and 2 bases from J, with 8 bases between. This CDR3 is 12 amino acids long. The germline V gene has CDR1 MDHEN and CDR2 SYDVKM. The CDR3 DNA reads as TGTGCCAGCAGCCTCAAGACCTACGAGCAGTACTTC. This encodes CASSLKTYEQYF.